This paragraph covers one T cell receptor beta chain sequence. The antigen is unknown. The data are from a study of T cell responses to AZD1222 COVID-19 vaccine. TCRdb's table, derived via immunoSEQ multiplex PCR, lists solely in-frame clones and lacks some. The sample carries about 160,000 clones, 90% to 95% recorded once. CDR1 and CDR2 from the germline V gene are LNHDA and SQIVND (reference sequence). This CDR3 has 15 amino acids. Losses at the gene ends were 3 bases for V and 4 bases for J; bases not matched to a gene: 6. Study observations and caveats: Vaccine-related CD4 TCRs covered spike, predominating at 160-218 and 743-854.

The chain has TRBV19 and TRBJ1-5; TRBD1 matches 7 bases. The sequence was obtained from an adult in good health. Sample: peripheral blood, taken on day 0 of MenACWY control vaccination. CDR3 DNA sequence: TGTGCCAGTAGTATTAATGGACAGGAGAATCAGCCCCAGCATTTT. Its protein product is CASSINGQENQPQHF.